The entry below describes one T cell receptor beta chain. What it binds is not known. The entry originates in a study of CD8 T cells in ankylosing spondylitis. The study, taken as a whole, reports: It appeared that ankylosing spondylitis blood was characterized by a TCR beta motif of several highly homologous variants. Clones tied to disease were said to be significantly enriched in matched ankylosing spondylitis synovial fluid.

A single record per CDR3 protein comes from TCRdb applying MiXCR to the 5' RACE reads. The sample lists 750,000 to 850,000 distinct CDR3 sequences, about 11% occurring once. Source material: blood, either unsorted or a sorted T cell fraction (not recorded which). The TCR was taken from a male donor with ankylosing spondylitis.

CDR3 in DNA: TGTGCCAGCAGCGCCTTGGCTTACCAAGAGACCCAGTACTTC. This translates into CASSALAYQETQYF. The chain uses TRBV9 and TRBJ2-5; D is uncertain. V lost 3 bases, J lost 0 bases, and 9 bases lay in between. Germline loops: CDR1 SGDLS, CDR2 YYNGEE. There are 14 residues in the CDR3.